The 6 T cell receptor beta chains given below trace back to one sample, sequenced in a study of T cells in Graves' hyperthyroidism and ophthalmopathy. Authors of the study amplified TCR beta CDR3 regions from RNA transcripts. First-round RT-PCR of the TCR CDR3 relied on the HTBI primer set. TCRdb re-derived calls from the multiplex PCR reads in MiXCR, one entry per CDR3 protein. Of about 400,000 distinct CDR3 sequences detected, roughly 15% appear once; the ten largest clones hold approximately 13%. Sample: blood. Receptors originate from a man younger than 35 with Graves' ophthalmopathy.

This clonotype occurred many times. This chain connects TRBV6-1 to TRBJ2-1, with TRBD1 matching 10 bases. V dropped 10 bases and J dropped 6; count of bases not matched to a gene: 9. The CDR3 has 14 amino acids. Germline CDR1 and CDR2: MNHNS and SASEGT. The CDR3 sequence: CATLDRGHINEQFF. CDR3 DNA sequence: TGTGCCACCCTCGACAGGGGGCATATCAATGAGCAGTTCTTC.

Only a few counts were recorded for this clonotype. The chain combines TRBV3-1 with TRBJ2-5; D is possibly TRBD1 or TRBD2 (6 bases each). V shed 2 bases and J shed 2 bases, with 15 bases lying between them. The CDR3 spans 16 residues. Germline CDR1 LGHDT, CDR2 YNNKEL (reference sequence). This CDR3 is CASSQTAGGGQETQYF. The CDR3 nucleotides read TGTGCCAGCAGCCAAACCGCCGGGGGCGGACAAGAGACCCAGTACTTC.

A few counts support this clonotype. V gene TRBV20-1 combines with J gene TRBJ2-3; 10 nucleotides line up with TRBD1. CDR1 DFQATT and CDR2 SNEGSKA come from the germline V gene (reference sequence). With 5 bases clipped from V and 2 bases from J, the junction kept 4 bases outside the gene matches. This CDR3 region has 14 residues. CDR3: CSARGTGVTDTQYF. CDR3 DNA sequence: TGCAGTGCTCGCGGGACAGGGGTCACAGATACGCAGTATTTT.

This clonotype showed up many times. The chain is built from TRBV11-3 and TRBJ1-1, with D possibly being TRBD1 (5 bases). This CDR3 has 14 residues. Germline loops: CDR1 SGHNT, CDR2 YENEEA. V lost 5 bases to trimming and J lost 4 bases, with 14 bases between them. The CDR3 DNA sequence: TGTGCCAGCAGCCAATTGGGGGGAGGCACTGAAGCTTTCTTT. Amino acid sequence: CASSQLGGGTEAFF.

This chain uses TRBV12-3 or TRBV12-4 with TRBJ2-7; TRBD2 matches at 8 bases. Losses at the gene ends were 4 bases for V and 4 bases for J; bases not matched to a gene: 9. The CDR3 sequence is 15 residues long. DNA of the CDR3: TGTGCCAGCAGTTCCCCGGGACTAGGGTCTTACGAGCAGTACTTC. Translating it yields CASSSPGLGSYEQYF.

This clonotype has at least ten counts. The J gene is TRBJ2-5, the V gene TRBV7-8, with D maybe TRBD2 (5 bases). Germline V gene sequence: CDR1 SGHVS, CDR2 FQNEAQ. V lost 1 base, J lost 5 bases, and 11 bases lay in between. This CDR3 is 14 amino acids long. For the CDR3, the DNA is TGTGCCAGCAGCTTAGTTGAGGGTAGGGAGACCCAGTACTTC. This sequence encodes CASSLVEGRETQYF. The complete variable domain, with remaining parts taken from reference TRBV7-8 and TRBJ2-5, reads GAGVSQSPRYKVAKRGQDVALRCDPISGHVSLFWYQQALGQGPEFLTYFQNEAQLDKSGLPSDRFFAERPEGSVSTLKIQRTQQEDSAVYLCASSLVEGRETQYFGPGTRLLVL.